Presented here are 20 T cell receptor beta chains from one specimen sequenced in a study of cytomegalovirus exposure and HLA in healthy donors. The study ran its PCR with 60 Vbeta and 13 Jbeta primers. Sequencing used immunoSEQ multiplex PCR; TCRdb keeps in-frame clones, though not all of them. The sample lists approximately 89,000 clones, approximately 69% occurring once. The sequencing input was PBMCs. These TCRs come from a female donor in good health and CMV-seronegative.

This chain joins TRBV28 and TRBJ2-7, with 8 bases matching TRBD1. The CDR3 contains 16 residues. Trimming took 6 bases from V and 6 from J; bases not matched to a gene: 16. The germline V gene encodes CDR1 MDHEN and CDR2 SYDVKM. The DNA of the CDR3 is TGTGCCAGCAGCCCCTGGACAGGGACATTGTGGAGCGAGCAGTACTTC. Translating it yields CASSPWTGTLWSEQYF. Filled out from reference TRBV28 and TRBJ2-7, the complete variable domain reads DVKVTQSSRYLVKRTGEKVFLECVQDMDHENMFWYRQDPGLGLRLIYFSYDVKMKEKGDIPEGYSVSREKKERFSLILESASTNQTSMYLCASSPWTGTLWSEQYFGPGTRLTVT.

The chain combines TRBV5-4 with TRBJ1-1; D remains ambiguous. V lost 5 bases and J lost 8, with 13 bases in between. Germline assignment: CDR1 SGHNT and CDR2 YYREEE (reference sequence). The CDR3 extends over 12 amino acids. Here the CDR3 DNA reads TGTGCCAGCAGATCCCGAGGTGGGGAAGCTTTCTTT. Protein sequence: CASRSRGGEAFF.

This clone has more than one count but fewer than ten. The chain has TRBV30 and TRBJ1-5; no firm D call. The CDR3 length is 13 residues. Per the germline V gene, CDR1 is GTSNPN and CDR2 is SVGIG (reference sequence). The V and J ends lost 2 bases and 6 bases respectively, with 11 bases between them. CDR3 in amino acids: CAWSYTDLQPQHF. The CDR3 coding sequence is TGTGCCTGGAGTTACACAGATCTTCAGCCCCAGCATTTT. The full variable domain, its missing parts supplied by reference TRBV30 and TRBJ1-5, is SQTIHQWPATLVQPVGSPLSLECTVEGTSNPNLYWYRQAAGRGLQLLFYSVGIGQISSEVPQNLSASRPQDRQFILSSKKLLLSDSGFYLCAWSYTDLQPQHFGDGTRLSIL.

A few counts support this clone. The V and J genes are TRBV11-3 and TRBJ1-1, with TRBD1 as a possible D gene (5 bases). Germline V lookup: CDR1 SGHNT, CDR2 YENEEA. This CDR3 contains 13 residues. The ends were cut back, 6 bases at V and 5 bases at J, with 13 bases in the middle. CDR3 loop: CASSDQGGTEAFF. CDR3 bases: TGTGCCAGCAGTGACCAGGGTGGAACTGAAGCTTTCTTT.

The chain couples TRBV4-1 to TRBJ1-4; no reliable D call. The CDR3 runs to 14 residues. Trimming shortened V by 2 bases and J by 5 bases, and 9 bases separated the two germline ends. CDR1 MGHRA and CDR2 YSYEKL come from the germline V gene. CDR3: CASSQSGFNEKLFF. The CDR3 DNA sequence: TGCGCCAGCAGCCAAAGCGGGTTCAATGAAAAACTGTTTTTT.

This clone showed up just a few times. This chain joins TRBV7-3 and TRBJ2-6, with D possibly being TRBD2 (5 bases). V was clipped by 2 bases and J by 4 bases, with 12 bases between them. The CDR3 length is 16 residues. CDR1 is SGHTA and CDR2 is FQGTGA in the germline V gene. As DNA, the CDR3 is TGTGCCAGCAGCTTAGGGGTCCGGAGGGGGGCCAACGTCCTGACTTTC. Residues: CASSLGVRRGANVLTF.

A few counts support this clone. The genes are TRBV15 and TRBJ1-5; 10 bases map to TRBD1. With 3 bases clipped from V and 5 bases from J, the junction kept 4 bases outside the gene matches. CDR1 and CDR2 from the germline V gene are LNHNV and YYDKDF (reference sequence). The CDR3 spans 15 residues. CDR3 sequence: CATSRDRGIHQPQHF. CDR3 coding DNA: TGTGCCACCAGCAGGGACAGGGGGATTCATCAGCCCCAGCATTTT.

The V gene is TRBV14, the J gene TRBJ1-6, with TRBD1 matching over 7 bases. This CDR3 has 12 residues. The V gene's germline CDR1 is SGHDN and CDR2 FVKESK. V was clipped by 5 bases and J by 14 bases; unmatched bases: 6. CDR3 sequence (DNA): TGTGCCAGCAGCTCGACAGGGAACACCCTCCACTTT. This codes for CASSSTGNTLHF.

The chain has TRBV28 and TRBJ2-1, with 12 bases identical to TRBD2. Germline-derived CDR1 and CDR2 are MDHEN and SYDVKM. The CDR3 has 23 amino acids. V gave up 3 bases and J gave up 5 bases; unmatched junction bases: 26. CDR3 DNA sequence: TGTGCCAGCAGTTTGGAACTAAAGGGAGTGCTAGCGGGAGGGCCCTCCCGCAACAATGAGCAGTTCTTC. Translated, it gives CASSLELKGVLAGGPSRNNEQFF. The whole variable domain, remainder taken from reference TRBV28 and TRBJ2-1, is DVKVTQSSRYLVKRTGEKVFLECVQDMDHENMFWYRQDPGLGLRLIYFSYDVKMKEKGDIPEGYSVSREKKERFSLILESASTNQTSMYLCASSLELKGVLAGGPSRNNEQFFGPGTRLTVL.

The chain combines TRBV5-6 with TRBJ1-2, with 7 bases fitting TRBD1. V shed 4 bases, J shed 2 bases, and the junction held 2 bases outside the gene matches. The CDR3 has 13 residues. The germline CDR1 and CDR2 sequences are SGHDT and YYEEEE. CDR3 loop: CASSATGNYGYTF. CDR3 DNA sequence: TGTGCCAGCAGCGCGACAGGGAACTATGGCTACACCTTC.

V usage is TRBV6-5 and J usage is TRBJ2-1, with TRBD2 identical over 11 bases. Germline CDR1 and CDR2: MNHEY and SVGAGI. V lost 2 bases and J lost 4; bases outside the gene matches: 1. The CDR3 is 15 amino acids. The chain's CDR3 is CASSYASGGYNEQFF. For the CDR3, the DNA is TGTGCCAGCAGTTACGCTAGCGGGGGGTACAATGAGCAGTTCTTC.

The chain couples TRBV7-9 to TRBJ2-7; 12 positions agree with TRBD2. V lost 4 bases to trimming and J lost 3 bases; unmatched junction nucleotides: 4. Germline lookup yields CDR1 SEHNR and CDR2 FQNEAQ (reference sequence). This CDR3 contains 15 residues. The CDR3 sequence: CASSSLTSGSYEQYF. The CDR3 DNA reads TGTGCCAGCAGCTCGCTGACTAGCGGGAGCTACGAGCAGTACTTC.

This clone appeared once. The chain combines TRBV7-2 with TRBJ1-4; unclear D gene. V lost 5 bases to trimming and J lost 10 bases, with 20 bases between them. The CDR3 sequence is 15 residues long. CDR1 is SGHTA and CDR2 is FQGNSA in the germline V gene. CDR3 in amino acids: CASSPFDTSSGKLFF. CDR3 DNA: TGTGCCAGCAGCCCCTTCGACACCTCAAGCGGAAAACTGTTTTTT.

V usage is TRBV28 and J usage is TRBJ1-2; possible D gene TRBD1, 5 bases. CDR1 and CDR2 (germline): MDHEN, SYDVKM. Trimming shortened V by 1 base and J by 4 bases, and 13 bases separated the two germline ends. This CDR3 has 15 amino acids. The CDR3: CASSLSPDSIYGYTF. CDR3 sequence (DNA): TGTGCCAGCAGTTTATCCCCCGACAGTATCTATGGCTACACCTTC.

The chain couples TRBV5-1 to TRBJ2-3, with TRBD2 identical over 11 bases. The V gene's germline CDR1 is SGHRS and CDR2 YFSETQ. With V trimmed by 0 bases and J by 0 bases, 3 bases remained unmatched. CDR3 length equals 17 residues. The chain's CDR3 is CASSLALAGASTDTQYF. The CDR3 DNA reads TGCGCCAGCAGCTTGGCACTAGCGGGGGCCAGCACAGATACGCAGTATTTT.

The chain joins TRBV13 to TRBJ2-2, with 7 bases matching TRBD2. J was trimmed by 7 bases and V by 2 bases; bases with no gene match: 25. The CDR3 length is 21 residues. The V gene's germline CDR1 is PRHDT and CDR2 FYEKMQ (reference sequence). The CDR3, as DNA: TGTGCCAGCAGCTTACCCCGGACTAGTAGGGGATCCGGATATGTGAGCGGGGAGCTGTTTTTT. It is translated as CASSLPRTSRGSGYVSGELFF.

The gene calls are TRBV5-1 and TRBJ2-7; D remains unclear. The CDR3 runs to 15 residues. In germline, CDR1 is SGHRS, CDR2 YFSETQ. Trimming left V 1 base short and J 1 base short, with 12 bases between. The CDR3 region has the DNA TGCGCCAGCAGCTTGAGCCGCGGATTATCCTACGAGCAGTACTTC. The encoded protein is CASSLSRGLSYEQYF.

V gene TRBV7-9 combines with J gene TRBJ1-1; the D is unclear. The germline V gene has CDR1 SEHNR and CDR2 FQNEAQ (reference sequence). The CDR3 contains 14 residues. V dropped 0 bases and J dropped 4 bases, with 9 bases sitting between them. The CDR3 is CASSLARHSTEAFF. The CDR3 region has the DNA TGTGCCAGCAGCTTAGCACGACATTCCACTGAAGCTTTCTTT.

This clone has just a few counts. The chain uses TRBV21-1 and TRBJ2-7; no check of the table's D call, TRBD1, against the DNA was made. TRBV21-1 has pseudogene status. This CDR3 is built from 15 residues. The CDR3 loop reads CASSTIPGQGSEQYF. CDR3 nucleotides: TGTGCCAGCAGCACTATACCGGGACAGGGTTCCGAGCAGTACTTC.

The chain links TRBV19 to TRBJ1-2, with no clear D. The V gene's germline CDR1 is LNHDA and CDR2 SQIVND (reference sequence). The CDR3 sequence is 13 residues long. Trimming cost V 6 bases and J 0 bases, with 8 bases left between them. For the CDR3, the DNA is TGTGCCAGTAGGATGAACACTAACTATGGCTACACCTTC. It specifies CASRMNTNYGYTF.